The 28 T cell receptor beta chains listed next were all sequenced from one sample in a study of CD8 T cells in Susac syndrome (dated by TCRdb to about 2019). Library prep was done by the immunoSEQ multiplex PCR assay. RNA was extracted using the RNeasy kit, and roughly 0.5 to 1 ug of the RNA was reverse transcribed with random hexamers. TCRdb itself trimmed the public reads at Q25 with fastp, ran MiXCR and retained productive beta chains. Every entry covers one CDR3 protein and lists the most common genes and DNA from its rows. The sample contains 120,000 or so distinct CDR3 sequences, approximately 93% of them found a single time. Around 0.085% of the sample lies in the top ten. Material for sequencing was CD4+ T cells from PBMCs. The source of these receptors is a human donor with multiple sclerosis.

The chain employs TRBV4-1 and TRBJ2-7; possibly TRBD1 for D (6 bases). Germline V gene data show CDR1 as MGHRA and CDR2 as YSYEKL. The CDR3 covers 14 residues. V lost 4 bases, J lost 1 base, and 11 bases lay in between. The CDR3 DNA is TGCGCCAGCAGCCCAACAGGGATTTCCTACGAGCAGTACTTC. Translated: CASSPTGISYEQYF.

The chain recombines TRBV7-9 with TRBJ1-5; D is unresolved. The CDR3 is 12 residues long. V was cut by 4 bases and J by 5 bases, with 6 bases left in between. Germline values: CDR1 SEHNR, CDR2 FQNEAQ (reference sequence). CDR3 loop: CASSSLDQPQHF. The DNA of the CDR3 is TGTGCCAGCAGCTCCCTCGATCAGCCCCAGCATTTT.

Here the CDR3 DNA reads TGCGCCAGCAGCCGTATCGTACAGGGGTCCGGGGCCAACGTCCTGACTTTC. Translated, it gives CASSRIVQGSGANVLTF. This chain uses TRBV4-1 with TRBJ2-6; 7 positions agree with TRBD1. V lost 4 bases to trimming and J lost 4 bases; unmatched junction nucleotides: 10. Germline CDR1 MGHRA, CDR2 YSYEKL. The CDR3 is made up of 17 amino acids.

This chain connects TRBV20-1 to TRBJ2-7; D may match TRBD1 or TRBD2 (5 bases each). The CDR3 is 12 amino acids. V dropped 5 bases and J dropped 3 bases, with 11 bases sitting between them. CDR1 and CDR2 from the germline V gene are DFQATT and SNEGSKA (reference sequence). The CDR3 loop reads CSASGPDYEQYF. In nucleotides, the CDR3 is TGCAGTGCTTCGGGACCCGACTACGAGCAGTACTTC.

The chain combines TRBV7-2 with TRBJ2-2; D is perhaps TRBD1 (6 bases). Trimming took 8 bases from V and 0 from J, leaving 16 bases between them. The CDR3 spans 16 residues. Looked up from germline, CDR1 is SGHTA and CDR2 is FQGNSA. DNA of the CDR3: TGTGCCAGCGCCACTTATCGGACAGCGAACACCGGGGAGCTGTTTTTT. It translates to CASATYRTANTGELFF.

V and J are TRBV7-3 and TRBJ2-5, with D maybe TRBD1 (6 bases). The CDR3 has 13 residues. Trimming took off 5 bases at V and 2 bases at J, with 9 bases between the two ends. Germline V lookup: CDR1 SGHTA, CDR2 FQGTGA. The CDR3: CASSQGQQETQYF. The CDR3 DNA reads TGTGCCAGCAGCCAAGGACAGCAAGAGACCCAGTACTTC.

This chain links TRBV4-3 with TRBJ1-3; D is uncertain. Trimming left V 2 bases short and J 0 bases short, with 11 bases between. This CDR3 is 16 amino acids long. Germline-derived CDR1 and CDR2 are LGHNA and YSLEER. DNA for the CDR3: TGCGCCAGCAGCCAATATCTGTGGAGCTCTGGAAACACCATATATTTT. It yields the protein CASSQYLWSSGNTIYF.

The genes are TRBV28 and TRBJ1-5, with 7 bases lining up with TRBD1. Germline V gene lookup returns CDR1 MDHEN and CDR2 SYDVKM. Trimming took 7 bases from V and 7 from J; bases not matched to a gene: 10. The CDR3 length is 14 residues. CDR3 in DNA: TGTGCCAGCACACCAGGGGGTGGTGGACAGCCCCAGCATTTT. It is translated as CASTPGGGGQPQHF.

V and J are TRBV3-1 and TRBJ1-5; D remains unclear. The CDR3 loop spans 15 amino acids. Trimming shortened V by 0 bases and J by 5 bases, and 11 bases separated the two germline ends. Germline loops: CDR1 LGHDT, CDR2 YNNKEL (reference sequence). CDR3 in DNA: TGTGCCAGCAGCCAAGACGCTCGAGAGGATCAGCCCCAGCATTTT. The encoded protein is CASSQDAREDQPQHF.

The CDR3 nucleotides are TGTGCCAGCAGCCAAGTTCCTAGCGGGGATCTTTTAGCCAAAAACATTCAGTACTTC. Amino acid sequence: CASSQVPSGDLLAKNIQYF. The gene calls are TRBV4-2 and TRBJ2-4; 9 positions match TRBD2. V was pared by 1 base and J by 0 bases, with 10 bases of the junction left unmatched. Germline CDR1 LGHNA, CDR2 YNFKEQ. The CDR3 has 19 amino acids.

This clonotype appeared a few times. The chain is built from TRBV19 and TRBJ1-5; D remains unclear. The germline V gene has CDR1 LNHDA and CDR2 SQIVND (reference sequence). V was clipped by 5 bases and J by 1 base, with 6 bases between them. CDR3 length equals 13 residues. Here the CDR3 reads CASSPASNQPQHF. The DNA for the CDR3 is TGTGCCAGTAGTCCGGCCAGCAATCAGCCCCAGCATTTT.

The V gene is TRBV5-4, the J gene TRBJ2-2; TRBD1 is a possible D gene (6 bases). CDR3 length equals 17 residues. V lost 0 bases and J lost 4, with 16 bases in between. CDR1 is SGHNT and CDR2 is YYREEE in the germline V gene (reference sequence). CDR3: CASSLVIRTDLTGELFF. As DNA, the CDR3 is TGTGCCAGCAGCTTGGTTATAAGGACAGACCTCACCGGGGAGCTGTTTTTT.

The genes are TRBV27 and TRBJ1-5, with D perhaps matching TRBD1 (6 bases). Germline CDR1 and CDR2: MNHEY and SMNVEV (reference sequence). V lost 11 bases and J 1 base, leaving 18 bases between the germline ends. This CDR3 has 15 residues. The CDR3 DNA reads TGTGCCTCCATGGGCGGGGGGGCCAGCAATCAGCCCCAGCATTTT. Translating gives CASMGGGASNQPQHF.

The chain joins TRBV19 to TRBJ2-3; D unclear. The CDR3 contains 14 residues. From germline, CDR1 is LNHDA and CDR2 SQIVND (reference sequence). V shed 6 bases and J shed 2 bases, with 12 bases lying between them. Here the CDR3 DNA reads TGTGCCAGTAGCAGCTCCCGACCCACAGATACGCAGTATTTT. Its protein is CASSSSRPTDTQYF.

This chain uses TRBV30 with TRBJ1-2; D gene ambiguous. The CDR3 runs to 12 residues. V dropped 0 bases and J dropped 4 bases, with 6 bases sitting between them. Germline CDR1 and CDR2: GTSNPN and SVGIG (reference sequence). CDR3 amino acids: CAWSVVSYGYTF. CDR3 coding DNA: TGTGCCTGGAGTGTAGTCAGCTATGGCTACACCTTC.

The chain couples TRBV28 to TRBJ1-6, with D possibly being TRBD1 (5 bases). The CDR3 is 13 residues long. V lost 11 bases and J 7 bases, leaving 15 bases between the germline ends. Germline CDR1 MDHEN, CDR2 SYDVKM. The CDR3: CAGAPGRNSPLHF. CDR3 coding DNA: TGTGCCGGGGCCCCGGGCCGAAATTCACCCCTCCACTTT.

The gene calls are TRBV9 and TRBJ2-7, with D possibly matching TRBD2 (6 bases). Trimming removed 0 bases at V and 3 bases at J, with 13 bases between. Germline V gene data show CDR1 as SGDLS and CDR2 as YYNGEE. The CDR3 is made up of 15 amino acids. In DNA form, the CDR3 reads TGTGCCAGCAGCGTAGCTTCGGGGGTACGCTACGAGCAGTACTTC. Encoded protein: CASSVASGVRYEQYF.

For the CDR3, the DNA is TGCAGTGCTAGCGGGACTGAAAATGAAAAACTGTTTTTT. It codes for CSASGTENEKLFF. This chain joins TRBV20-1 and TRBJ1-4, with a possible D match to TRBD1 (5 bases). The CDR3 runs to 13 residues. Trimming removed 3 bases at V and 5 bases at J, with 10 bases between. The germline V gene encodes CDR1 DFQATT and CDR2 SNEGSKA (reference sequence).

J is TRBJ2-2 and V is TRBV30; D may be TRBD2 (6 bases). Germline V CDR1 and CDR2: GTSNPN, SVGIG (reference sequence). CDR3 length: 14 residues. Trimming pared 3 bases from V and 0 bases from J, leaving 8 bases between. CDR3 sequence: CAWRRLANTGELFF. CDR3 bases: TGTGCCTGGAGAAGACTAGCGAACACCGGGGAGCTGTTTTTT.

This sequence joins TRBV24-1 and TRBJ2-1; 12 positions match TRBD2. Germline V gene sequence: CDR1 KGHDR, CDR2 SFDVKD. Trimming removed 2 bases from V and 5 bases from J; junction bases left unmatched: 6. The CDR3 length is 17 residues. The DNA of the CDR3 is TGTGCCACCAGTGATTGGAAACTAGCGGGGGGCCACAATGAGCAGTTCTTC. It yields the protein CATSDWKLAGGHNEQFF.

V usage is TRBV19 and J usage is TRBJ1-2; the D is unclear. The germline V gene encodes CDR1 LNHDA and CDR2 SQIVND (reference sequence). V lost 9 bases and J 8 bases, leaving 19 bases between the germline ends. The CDR3 contains 13 residues. The CDR3 reads CASRILGVAGYTF. The CDR3, as DNA: TGTGCCAGCCGCATCCTCGGGGTCGCCGGCTACACCTTC. Using reference TRBV19 and TRBJ1-2 for the parts outside the CDR3, the full variable domain is DGGITQSPKYLFRKEGQNVTLSCEQNLNHDAMYWYRQDPGQGLRLIYYSQIVNDFQKGDIAEGYSVSREKKESFPLTVTSAQKNPTAFYLCASRILGVAGYTFGSGTRLTVV.

The chain recombines TRBV2 with TRBJ2-7; D might be TRBD1 or TRBD2, each matching 5 bases. The CDR3 extends over 15 amino acids. Deletions cut 6 bases from V and 3 bases from J, with 18 bases between. Germline V gene lookup returns CDR1 SNHLY and CDR2 FYNNEI. CDR3 in DNA: TGTGCCAGCAGACCCTCGGGACCCTCCTACTACGAGCAGTACTTC. This codes for CASRPSGPSYYEQYF.

The chain combines TRBV30 with TRBJ1-2, with D maybe TRBD1 (5 bases). Trimming shortened V by 2 bases and J by 8 bases, and 15 bases separated the two germline ends. The CDR3 totals 13 residues. In germline, CDR1 is GTSNPN, CDR2 SVGIG (reference sequence). CDR3 nucleotide sequence: TGTGCCTGGAGTCCCGCAGGGCAAGGAGGCTACACCTTC. Protein sequence: CAWSPAGQGGYTF.

This chain joins TRBV5-8 and TRBJ2-7, with D tentatively TRBD2 (6 bases). Germline CDR1 SGHTS, CDR2 YDEGEE. The CDR3 contains 13 residues. Deletions cut 4 bases from V and 5 bases from J, with 13 bases between. In nucleotides, the CDR3 is TGTGCCAGCAGCCCCCGGACTAACGACGAGCAGTACTTC. Amino acid sequence: CASSPRTNDEQYF.

The chain couples TRBV20-1 to TRBJ1-4; D unresolved. The germline CDR1 and CDR2 sequences are DFQATT and SNEGSKA (reference sequence). The CDR3 contains 13 residues. The V gene lost 1 base and the J gene lost 0 bases, with 3 bases spanning the gap. The CDR3 coding sequence is TGCAGTGCTAGAGTTCCAACTAATGAAAAACTGTTTTTT. This encodes CSARVPTNEKLFF.

This chain connects TRBV4-3 to TRBJ2-2, with D possibly matching TRBD2 (6 bases). V lost 6 bases and J lost 4, with 12 bases in between. This CDR3 spans 14 amino acids. Germline V gives CDR1 LGHNA, CDR2 YSLEER. CDR3 loop: CASRRGPSTGELFF. Written as DNA, the CDR3 is TGCGCCAGCAGGCGGGGCCCGTCCACCGGGGAGCTGTTTTTT.

This chain links TRBV14 with TRBJ1-3; D unclear. Germline assignment: CDR1 SGHDN and CDR2 FVKESK. The CDR3 length is 15 residues. V was trimmed by 4 bases and J by 0 bases, leaving 10 bases between them. The CDR3 coding sequence is TGTGCCAGCAGCCCGTTGGCTAACTCTGGAAACACCATATATTTT. Its translation: CASSPLANSGNTIYF. The whole variable domain, remainder taken from reference TRBV14 and TRBJ1-3, is EAGVTQFPSHSVIEKGQTVTLRCDPISGHDNLYWYRRVMGKEIKFLLHFVKESKQDESGMPNNRFLAERTGGTYSTLKVQPAELEDSGVYFCASSPLANSGNTIYFGEGSWLTVV.

The V call is TRBV15, the J call TRBJ1-1; D is possibly TRBD1 (5 bases). This CDR3 is built from 14 residues. Trimming left V 1 base short and J 1 base short, with 7 bases between. Germline V gene lookup returns CDR1 LNHNV and CDR2 YYDKDF (reference sequence). For the CDR3, the DNA is TGTGCCACCAGCAGAGGTAGGGGGAACACTGAAGCTTTCTTT. Amino acid sequence: CATSRGRGNTEAFF.